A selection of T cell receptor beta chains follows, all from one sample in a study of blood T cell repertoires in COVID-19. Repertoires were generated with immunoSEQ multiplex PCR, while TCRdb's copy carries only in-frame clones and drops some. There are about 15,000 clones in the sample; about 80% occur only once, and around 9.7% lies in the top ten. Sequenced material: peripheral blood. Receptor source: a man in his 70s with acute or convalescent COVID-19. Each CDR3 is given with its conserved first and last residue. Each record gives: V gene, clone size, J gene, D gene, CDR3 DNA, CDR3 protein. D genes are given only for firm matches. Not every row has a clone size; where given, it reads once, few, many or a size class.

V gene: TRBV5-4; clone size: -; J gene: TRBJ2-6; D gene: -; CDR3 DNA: TGTGCCAGCAGCTCCTACAGCATTCTTACCTCTGGGGCCAACGTCCTGACTTTC; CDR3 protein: CASSSYSILTSGANVLTF
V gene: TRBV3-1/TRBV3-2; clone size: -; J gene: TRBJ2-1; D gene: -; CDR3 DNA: TGTGCCAGCAGCCAAGAAGTGACTACCTACAATGAGCAGTTCTTC; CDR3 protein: CASSQEVTTYNEQFF
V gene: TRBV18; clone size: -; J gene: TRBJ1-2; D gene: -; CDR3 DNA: TGTGCCAGCTCACCTTCCAGACAGGATGGCTACACCTTC; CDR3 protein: CASSPSRQDGYTF
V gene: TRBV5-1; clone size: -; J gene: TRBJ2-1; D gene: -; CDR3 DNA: TGCGCCAGCAGCTTGGTACAGGTCAGACGCTACAATGAGCAGTTCTTC; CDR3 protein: CASSLVQVRRYNEQFF
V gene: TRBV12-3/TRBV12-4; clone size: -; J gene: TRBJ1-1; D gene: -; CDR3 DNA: TGTGCCAGCAGTTTGTCCCGTAACACTGAAGCTTTCTTT; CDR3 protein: CASSLSRNTEAFF
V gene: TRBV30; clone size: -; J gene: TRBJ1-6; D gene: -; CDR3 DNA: TGTGCCTGGAGTGGCAGGGTCGCCTATAATTCACCCCTCCACTTT; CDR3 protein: CAWSGRVAYNSPLHF
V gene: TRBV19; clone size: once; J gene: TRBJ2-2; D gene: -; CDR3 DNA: TGTGCCAGTAGTATTAGAGCAGGGGAGCTGTTTTTT; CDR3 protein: CASSIRAGELFF
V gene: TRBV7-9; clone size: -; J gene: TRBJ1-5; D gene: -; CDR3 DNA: TGTGCCAGCAGTAACAGCCTGAATCAGCCCCAGCATTTT; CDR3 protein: CASSNSLNQPQHF
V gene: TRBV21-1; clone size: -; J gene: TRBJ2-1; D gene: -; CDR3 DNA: TGTGCCAGCAGCAAGACTAGCGGGAGGGAGGGTAACAATGAGCAGTTCTTC; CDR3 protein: CASSKTSGREGNNEQFF
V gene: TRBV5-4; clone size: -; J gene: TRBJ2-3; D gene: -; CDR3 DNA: TGTGCCAGCAGCATGGACCCCTTAGTGAGCACAGATACGCAGTATTTT; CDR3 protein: CASSMDPLVSTDTQYF
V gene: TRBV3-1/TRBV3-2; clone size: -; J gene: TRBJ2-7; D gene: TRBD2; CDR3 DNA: TGTGCCAGCAGCCAAAGGGCGGGAGTTTGGTACGAGCAGTACTTC; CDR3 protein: CASSQRAGVWYEQYF
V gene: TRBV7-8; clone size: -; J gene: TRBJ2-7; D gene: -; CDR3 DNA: TGTGCCAGCAGCTTAGCCCTTCGTTCGAGCGAGCAGTACTTC; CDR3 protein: CASSLALRSSEQYF